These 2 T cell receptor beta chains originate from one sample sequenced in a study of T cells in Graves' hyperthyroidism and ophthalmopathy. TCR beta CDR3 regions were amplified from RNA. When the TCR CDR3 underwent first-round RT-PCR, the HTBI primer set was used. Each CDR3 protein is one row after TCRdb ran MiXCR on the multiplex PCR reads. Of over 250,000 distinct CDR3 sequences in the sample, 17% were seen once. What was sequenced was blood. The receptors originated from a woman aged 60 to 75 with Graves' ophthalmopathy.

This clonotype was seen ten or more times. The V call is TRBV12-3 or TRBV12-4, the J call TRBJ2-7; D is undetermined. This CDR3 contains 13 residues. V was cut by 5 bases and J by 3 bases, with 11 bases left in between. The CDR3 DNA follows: TGTGCCAGCAGTCTCGGGTGGAGCTACGAGCAGTACTTC. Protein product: CASSLGWSYEQYF.

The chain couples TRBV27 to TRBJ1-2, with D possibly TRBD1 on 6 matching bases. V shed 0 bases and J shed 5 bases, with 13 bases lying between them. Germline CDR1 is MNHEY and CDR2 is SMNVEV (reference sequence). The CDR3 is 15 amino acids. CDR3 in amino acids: CASSLSPQRGYGYTF. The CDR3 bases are TGTGCCAGCAGTTTATCCCCCCAAAGGGGGTATGGCTACACCTTC.